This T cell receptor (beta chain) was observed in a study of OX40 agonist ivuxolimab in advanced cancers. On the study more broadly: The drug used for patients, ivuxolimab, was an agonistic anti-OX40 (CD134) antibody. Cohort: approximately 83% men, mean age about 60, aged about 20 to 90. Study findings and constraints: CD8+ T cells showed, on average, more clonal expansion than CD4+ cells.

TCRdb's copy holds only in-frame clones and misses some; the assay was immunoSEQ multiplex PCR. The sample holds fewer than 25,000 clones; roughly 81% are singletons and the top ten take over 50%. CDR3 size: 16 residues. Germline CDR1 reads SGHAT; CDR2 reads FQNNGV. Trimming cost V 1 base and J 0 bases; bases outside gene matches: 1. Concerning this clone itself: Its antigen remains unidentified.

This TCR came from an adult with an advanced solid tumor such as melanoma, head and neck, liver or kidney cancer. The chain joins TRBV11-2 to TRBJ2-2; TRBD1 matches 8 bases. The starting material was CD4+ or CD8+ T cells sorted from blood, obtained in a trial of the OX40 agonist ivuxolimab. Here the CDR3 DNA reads TGTGCCAGCAGCTTAGCCAGGGGGCCGAACACCGGGGAGCTGTTTTTT. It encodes CASSLARGPNTGELFF.